Listed here are 23 T cell receptor beta chains from one sample, sequenced in a study of response to subunit inactivated influenza vaccine. Using its own MiXCR run on the RT-PCR reads, TCRdb lists one record per CDR3 protein. The sample has approximately 570,000 distinct CDR3 sequences; approximately 7.7% are singletons. Sample: PBMCs from blood, taken less than 30 months after vaccination. Receptor source: a man in his fifties or sixties who received an inactivated influenza vaccine.

The chain recombines TRBV7-9 with TRBJ2-1; D ambiguous. Trimming removed 7 bases from V and 7 bases from J, with 11 bases in between. The germline V gene has CDR1 SEHNR and CDR2 FQNEAQ (reference sequence). CDR3 length equals 12 residues. The CDR3 nucleotides read TGTGCCAGCACTACCCAGTTGAATGAGCAGTTCTTC. Amino acids: CASTTQLNEQFF.

This sequence joins TRBV6-2 or TRBV6-3 and TRBJ2-2; D is tentatively TRBD1 or TRBD2 (5 bases each). CDR1 and CDR2 (germline): MNHEY, SVGEGT. This CDR3 comprises 16 residues. V gave up 7 bases and J gave up 1 base, with 16 bases separating them. The CDR3 here is CASIRSTGRNTGELFF. The CDR3 region has the DNA TGTGCCAGCATTCGCTCCACGGGGCGGAACACCGGGGAGCTGTTTTTT.

At least ten counts were recorded for this clonotype. The V call is TRBV11-2, the J call TRBJ1-5; a weak D match, TRBD1 (5 bases). There are 13 residues in the CDR3. The ends were cut back, 5 bases at V and 8 bases at J, with 13 bases in the middle. Germline assignment: CDR1 SGHAT and CDR2 FQNNGV. The chain's CDR3 is CASSLWDGEPQHF. The DNA for the CDR3 is TGTGCCAGCAGCCTATGGGACGGTGAGCCCCAGCATTTT.

V usage is TRBV2 and J usage is TRBJ2-5, with D possibly matching TRBD2 (5 bases). This CDR3 region has 14 residues. The germline V gene has CDR1 SNHLY and CDR2 FYNNEI. V was cut by 0 bases and J by 3 bases, with 8 bases left in between. CDR3 bases: TGTGCCAGCAGTGAAGCACCCGGGGAAGAGACCCAGTACTTC. Encoded protein: CASSEAPGEETQYF.

This clonotype was found a few times. The chain recombines TRBV20-1 with TRBJ2-2, with TRBD1 matching over 8 bases. V trimming: 7 bases; J trimming: 8 bases; junction bases outside the gene matches: 6. The CDR3 has 12 amino acids. The germline V gene encodes CDR1 DFQATT and CDR2 SNEGSKA (reference sequence). CDR3: CSVGDRGGELFF. The CDR3 DNA is TGCAGTGTCGGAGACAGGGGTGGGGAGCTGTTTTTT.

This clonotype was found a few times. The V and J genes are TRBV6-6 and TRBJ2-7, with 7 bases that match TRBD1. The CDR3 runs to 13 residues. Trimming removed 8 bases from V and 1 base from J; junction bases left unmatched: 5. CDR1 is MNHNY and CDR2 is SVGAGI in the germline V gene (reference sequence). CDR3 coding DNA: TGTGCCAGCGAAGGACAGGTTTCCTACGAGCAGTACTTC. Amino acid sequence: CASEGQVSYEQYF.

This clonotype was counted between two and nine times. The chain carries TRBV7-2 and TRBJ2-5; TRBD2 might be the D (5 bases). Germline assignment: CDR1 SGHTA and CDR2 FQGNSA. The CDR3 has 14 residues. V shed 4 bases and J shed 5 bases, with 14 bases lying between them. The DNA of the CDR3 is TGTGCCAGCAGCTCGGGGTCCCTCCGTGAGACCCAGTACTTC. Its protein is CASSSGSLRETQYF.

This clonotype was detected ten times or more. This sequence joins TRBV6-2 or TRBV6-3 and TRBJ2-5, with 10 bases matching TRBD1. CDR1 and CDR2 (germline): MNHEY, SVGEGT. The V segment lost 10 bases and the J segment 4 bases; nucleotides outside the gene matches: 6. The CDR3 contains 13 residues. CDR3 loop: CATWTGGGETQYF. Written as DNA, the CDR3 is TGTGCCACCTGGACAGGGGGGGGAGAGACCCAGTACTTC.

There are a few counts of this clonotype. The chain employs TRBV11-2 and TRBJ1-5; TRBD1 agrees at 7 bases. V was pared by 5 bases and J by 6 bases, with 13 bases of the junction left unmatched. The CDR3 has 16 residues. CDR1 and CDR2 from the germline V gene are SGHAT and FQNNGV. CDR3 loop: CASSPTPRGGIQPQHF. The CDR3 DNA is TGTGCCAGCAGCCCGACCCCCAGGGGGGGGATTCAGCCCCAGCATTTT.

This chain connects TRBV19 to TRBJ2-4; D possibly corresponds to TRBD1 (5 bases). The CDR3 runs to 13 residues. V was shortened by 6 bases and J by 6 bases, with 12 bases between the two germline ends. From germline, CDR1 is LNHDA and CDR2 SQIVND (reference sequence). The CDR3: CASSSERGNIQYF. The CDR3 DNA reads as TGTGCCAGTAGCTCGGAAAGGGGAAACATTCAGTACTTC.

The table lists this clonotype with a few counts. The chain combines TRBV4-2 with TRBJ1-1; no clear D gene. V was clipped by 1 base and J by 5 bases, with 14 bases between them. There are 15 residues in the CDR3. Germline V lookup: CDR1 LGHNA, CDR2 YNFKEQ. The DNA for the CDR3 is TGTGCCAGCAGCCAAGCGGACCGGGAAGGGACTGAAGCTTTCTTT. Residues: CASSQADREGTEAFF.

In this sample, this clonotype turned up a few times. J is TRBJ2-5 and V is TRBV20-1; a weak D match, TRBD1 (6 bases). Germline V gives CDR1 DFQATT, CDR2 SNEGSKA (reference sequence). V lost 6 bases and J lost 7, with 21 bases in between. The CDR3 is 14 residues long. The CDR3 DNA sequence: TGCAGTGCCCGACCCGGGACACCCAAAGGGACCCAGTACTTC. Translation: CSARPGTPKGTQYF.

The chain uses TRBV20-1 and TRBJ2-7; TRBD2 matches 11 bases. The CDR3 is made up of 14 amino acids. Germline V gene sequence: CDR1 DFQATT, CDR2 SNEGSKA (reference sequence). Trimming at V came to 0 bases and at J to 3 bases, leaving 1 base not matched to a gene. The DNA for the CDR3 is TGCAGTGCTAGAGATGGACTAGCGGGCTACGAGCAGTACTTC. This sequence encodes CSARDGLAGYEQYF.

The CDR3 reads CASSSRTAGTSGSSYNEQFF. The CDR3, as DNA: TGTGCCAGCAGTTCCAGGACAGCCGGGACTAGCGGGAGCTCCTACAATGAGCAGTTCTTC. The chain joins TRBV28 to TRBJ2-1; TRBD2 aligns across 14 bases. Germline loops: CDR1 MDHEN, CDR2 SYDVKM. J was trimmed by 0 bases and V by 4 bases; bases with no gene match: 11. The length of the CDR3 is 20 residues.

The chain recombines TRBV9 with TRBJ2-5; D is possibly TRBD1 or TRBD2 (5 bases each). CDR3 size: 20 residues. V lost 0 bases to trimming and J lost 4 bases, with 28 bases between them. CDR1 is SGDLS and CDR2 is YYNGEE in the germline V gene. The CDR3 bases are TGTGCCAGCAGCGTAGCTCTCTGGCTGAGGGGCAGCCGTGAAACAGAGACCCAGTACTTC. Its translation: CASSVALWLRGSRETETQYF.

The V call is TRBV6-2 or TRBV6-3, the J call TRBJ2-5; D gene uncertain. V was clipped by 2 bases and J by 5 bases, with 12 bases between them. This CDR3 region has 14 residues. CDR1 and CDR2 from the germline V gene are MNHEY and SVGEGT. The CDR3 loop is CASSYPQRFETQYF. In DNA, the CDR3 is TGTGCCAGCAGTTACCCGCAGAGGTTCGAGACCCAGTACTTC.

This chain links TRBV28 with TRBJ2-2; D is possibly TRBD1 (5 bases). Germline loops: CDR1 MDHEN, CDR2 SYDVKM. CDR3 length: 14 amino acids. V lost 1 base and J lost 3, with 6 bases in between. This CDR3 is CASSLFRDTGELFF. DNA of the CDR3: TGTGCCAGCAGTTTATTCAGGGACACCGGGGAGCTGTTTTTT.

J is TRBJ1-1 and V is TRBV3-1, with 9 bases matching TRBD1. V was pared by 0 bases and J by 1 base, with 3 bases of the junction left unmatched. CDR1 LGHDT and CDR2 YNNKEL come from the germline V gene (reference sequence). CDR3 size: 16 residues. The CDR3, as DNA: TGTGCCAGCAGCCAAGATGGGGGACAGGGGAACACTGAAGCTTTCTTT. Residues: CASSQDGGQGNTEAFF.

This clonotype has a count of ten or more. V and J are TRBV20-1 and TRBJ1-1; no definite D call. The CDR3 is 11 residues long. Trimming pared 6 bases from V and 0 bases from J, leaving 5 bases between. CDR1 is DFQATT, CDR2 SNEGSKA, per germline (reference sequence). The CDR3 region has the DNA TGCAGTGCGCCCCTGAACACTGAAGCTTTCTTT. Encoded protein: CSAPLNTEAFF.

V usage is TRBV11-2 and J usage is TRBJ2-7; D ambiguous. Trimming took off 5 bases at V and 2 bases at J, with 13 bases between the two ends. There are 14 residues in the CDR3. CDR1 is SGHAT, CDR2 FQNNGV, per germline. CDR3: CASSPNRAPYEQYF. The CDR3 DNA reads as TGTGCCAGCAGCCCTAACCGGGCCCCCTACGAGCAGTACTTC.

This clonotype was seen a few times. The chain recombines TRBV28 with TRBJ2-3; no clear D gene. Trimming took off 8 bases at V and 4 bases at J, with 13 bases between the two ends. Germline CDR1 reads MDHEN; CDR2 reads SYDVKM. The CDR3 covers 13 residues. The CDR3 loop is CASVGSGADTQYF. CDR3 DNA sequence: TGTGCCAGCGTTGGTAGTGGAGCAGATACGCAGTATTTT. Drawing the rest from reference TRBV28 and TRBJ2-3, the complete variable domain is DVKVTQSSRYLVKRTGEKVFLECVQDMDHENMFWYRQDPGLGLRLIYFSYDVKMKEKGDIPEGYSVSREKKERFSLILESASTNQTSMYLCASVGSGADTQYFGPGTRLTVL.

This chain joins TRBV20-1 and TRBJ1-4; weak D call: TRBD1 (6 bases). Looked up from germline, CDR1 is DFQATT and CDR2 is SNEGSKA (reference sequence). With 1 base removed from V and 7 bases from J, the gap between germline ends came to 28 bases. This CDR3 contains 19 residues. The CDR3 DNA reads as TGCAGTGCTAGAGGGGGCCGTGGCAGGGGACGGGTGTATAGTGAAAAACTGTTTTTT. It is translated as CSARGGRGRGRVYSEKLFF.

The J gene is TRBJ1-2, the V gene TRBV7-9; TRBD1 agrees at 10 bases. CDR1 SEHNR and CDR2 FQNEAQ come from the germline V gene (reference sequence). With 5 bases clipped from V and 8 bases from J, the junction kept 8 bases outside the gene matches. This CDR3 has 14 residues. For the CDR3, the DNA is TGTGCCAGCAGCGACGGGACAGGGGCTGTCGGCTACACCTTC. Translation: CASSDGTGAVGYTF.